This TCR beta chain was retrieved from a study of blood T cell repertoires in COVID-19. For the study at large: Specimens from acute and convalescent COVID-19 originated in the United States, Italy and Spain. PBMCs, B-cell-depleted T cells, or T cells provided the cDNA or gDNA that made up the material.

Assay used: immunoSEQ multiplex PCR; TCRdb lists only in-frame clones, some missing. The sample contains over 200,000 clones, over 85% of which appear only once. This CDR3 is 15 amino acids long. V was trimmed by 0 bases and J by 6 bases, leaving 12 bases between them. Germline CDR1 SGHAT, CDR2 FQNNGV. Input material: PBMCs or T cells enriched from blood (not recorded which). This rearrangement joins TRBV11-2 to TRBJ1-5; D is uncertain. The sequence was collected from a woman aged 25 to 39 with acute COVID-19. The CDR3 DNA reads as TGTGCCAGCAGCTTAGATCGATCTGGCTTTCAGCCCCAGCATTTT. Its translation is CASSLDRSGFQPQHF.